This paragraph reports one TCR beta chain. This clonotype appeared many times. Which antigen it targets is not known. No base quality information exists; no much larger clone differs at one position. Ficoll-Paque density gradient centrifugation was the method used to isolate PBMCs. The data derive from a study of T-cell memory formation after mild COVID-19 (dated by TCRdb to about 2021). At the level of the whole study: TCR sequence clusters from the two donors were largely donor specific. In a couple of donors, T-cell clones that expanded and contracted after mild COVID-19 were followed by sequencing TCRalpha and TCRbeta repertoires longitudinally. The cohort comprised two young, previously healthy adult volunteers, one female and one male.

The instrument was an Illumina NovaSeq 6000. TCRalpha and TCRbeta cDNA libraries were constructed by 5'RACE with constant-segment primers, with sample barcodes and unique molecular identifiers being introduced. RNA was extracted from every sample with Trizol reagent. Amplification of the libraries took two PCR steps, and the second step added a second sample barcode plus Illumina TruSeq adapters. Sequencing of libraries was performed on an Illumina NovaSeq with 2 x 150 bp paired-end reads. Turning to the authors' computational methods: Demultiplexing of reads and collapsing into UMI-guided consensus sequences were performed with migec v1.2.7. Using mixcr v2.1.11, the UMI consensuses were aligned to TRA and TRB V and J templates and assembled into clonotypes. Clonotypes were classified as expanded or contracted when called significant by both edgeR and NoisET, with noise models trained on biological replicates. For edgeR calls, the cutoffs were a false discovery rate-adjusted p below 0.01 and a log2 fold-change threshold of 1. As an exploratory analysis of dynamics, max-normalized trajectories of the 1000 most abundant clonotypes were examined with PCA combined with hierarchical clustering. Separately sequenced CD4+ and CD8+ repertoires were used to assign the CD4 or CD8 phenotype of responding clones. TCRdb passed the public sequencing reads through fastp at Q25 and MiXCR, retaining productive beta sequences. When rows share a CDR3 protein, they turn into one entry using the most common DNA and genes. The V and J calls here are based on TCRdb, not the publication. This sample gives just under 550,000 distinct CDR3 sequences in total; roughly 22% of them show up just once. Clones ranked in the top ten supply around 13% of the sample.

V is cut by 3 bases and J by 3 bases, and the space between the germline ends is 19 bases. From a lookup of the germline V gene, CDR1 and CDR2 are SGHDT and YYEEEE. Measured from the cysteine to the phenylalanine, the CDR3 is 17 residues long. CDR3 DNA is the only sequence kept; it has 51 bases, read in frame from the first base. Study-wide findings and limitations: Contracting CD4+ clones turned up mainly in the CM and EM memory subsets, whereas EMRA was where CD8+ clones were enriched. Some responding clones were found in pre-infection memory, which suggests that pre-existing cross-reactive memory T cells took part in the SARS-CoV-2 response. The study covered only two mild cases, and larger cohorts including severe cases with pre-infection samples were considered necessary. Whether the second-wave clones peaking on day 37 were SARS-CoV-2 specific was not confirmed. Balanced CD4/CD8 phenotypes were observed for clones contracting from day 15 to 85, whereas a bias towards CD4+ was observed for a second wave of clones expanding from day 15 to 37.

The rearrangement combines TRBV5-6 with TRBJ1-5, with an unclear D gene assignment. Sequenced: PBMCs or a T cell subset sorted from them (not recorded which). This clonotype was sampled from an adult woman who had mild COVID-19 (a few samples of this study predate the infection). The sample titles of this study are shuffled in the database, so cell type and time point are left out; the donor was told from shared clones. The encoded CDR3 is CASSSQRGHMINQPQHF. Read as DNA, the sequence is TGTGCCAGCAGCTCACAAAGAGGGCATATGATCAATCAGCCCCAGCATTTT. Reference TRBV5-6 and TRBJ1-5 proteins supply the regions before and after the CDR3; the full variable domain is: DAGVTQSPTHLIKTRGQQVTLRCSPKSGHDTVSWYQQALGQGPQFIFQYYEEEERQRGNFPDRFSGHQFPNYSSELNVNALLLGDSALYLCASSSQRGHMINQPQHFGDGTRLSIL.